The TCR beta chain described here comes from a study of spatial heterogeneity in lung cancer. One entry per CDR3 protein results from TCRdb running MiXCR on the 5' RACE reads. Counted here are 10,000 to 15,000 distinct CDR3 sequences, over 6.5% occurring once; the ten biggest clones make up 3% to 3.5%. Points from the study as a whole: Ubiquitous expanded TCR counts tracked ubiquitous nonsynonymous mutations, and regional counts tracked regional ones. Tumors with more nonsynonymous mutations had more expanded intratumoral alpha and beta TCRs.

This clonotype was observed at least ten times. Its antigen is unidentified. Time point of the sample: sample taken at primary tumor resection. The donors comprised approximately 75 untreated early-stage non-small cell lung cancer patients. In each case, whole RNA from tumor, nontumor lung or frozen PBMC was sequenced unsorted. The source is a female donor with early-stage non-small cell lung cancer. The input for sequencing was lung tumor tissue, taken at surgery.

The CDR3 sequence: CSAIPPGVKYNEQFF. In nucleotides, the CDR3 is TGCAGTGCTATACCACCGGGAGTTAAGTACAATGAGCAGTTCTTC. The chain combines TRBV20-1 with TRBJ2-1, with a possible D match to TRBD2 (6 bases). Deletions cut 4 bases from V and 4 bases from J, with 17 bases between. The CDR3 contains 15 residues. Looked up from germline, CDR1 is DFQATT and CDR2 is SNEGSKA (reference sequence).